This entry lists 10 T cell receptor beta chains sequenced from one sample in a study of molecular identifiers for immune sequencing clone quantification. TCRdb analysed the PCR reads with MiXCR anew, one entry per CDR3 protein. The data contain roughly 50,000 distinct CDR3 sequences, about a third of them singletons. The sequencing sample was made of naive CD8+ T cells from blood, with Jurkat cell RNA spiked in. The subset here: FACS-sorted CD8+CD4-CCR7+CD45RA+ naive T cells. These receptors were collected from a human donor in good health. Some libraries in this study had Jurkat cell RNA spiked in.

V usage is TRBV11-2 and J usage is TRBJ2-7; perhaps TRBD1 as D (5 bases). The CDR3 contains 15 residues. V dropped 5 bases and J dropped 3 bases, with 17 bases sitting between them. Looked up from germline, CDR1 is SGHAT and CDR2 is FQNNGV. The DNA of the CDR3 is TGTGCCAGCAGCCTACCGGTGGGGCGACGCTACGAGCAGTACTTC. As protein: CASSLPVGRRYEQYF.

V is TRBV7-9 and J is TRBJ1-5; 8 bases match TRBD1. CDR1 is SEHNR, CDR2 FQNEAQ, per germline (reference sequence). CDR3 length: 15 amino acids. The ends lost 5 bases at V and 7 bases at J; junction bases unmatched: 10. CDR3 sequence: CASSKWTGTEQPQHF. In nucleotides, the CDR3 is TGTGCCAGCAGCAAATGGACAGGGACGGAACAGCCCCAGCATTTT.

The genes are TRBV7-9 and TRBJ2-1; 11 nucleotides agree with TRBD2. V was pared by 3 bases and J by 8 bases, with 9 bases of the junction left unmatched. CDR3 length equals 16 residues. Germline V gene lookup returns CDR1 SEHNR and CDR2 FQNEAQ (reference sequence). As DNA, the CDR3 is TGTGCCAGCAGCTTCCCCACTAGCGGGAGTAACGATGAGCAGTTCTTC. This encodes CASSFPTSGSNDEQFF.

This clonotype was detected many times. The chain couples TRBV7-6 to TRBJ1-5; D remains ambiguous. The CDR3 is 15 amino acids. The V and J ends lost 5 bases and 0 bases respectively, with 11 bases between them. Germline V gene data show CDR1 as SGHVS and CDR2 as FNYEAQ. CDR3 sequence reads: CASSPDGYSNQPQHF. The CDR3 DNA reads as TGTGCCAGCAGCCCGGACGGATATAGCAATCAGCCCCAGCATTTT.

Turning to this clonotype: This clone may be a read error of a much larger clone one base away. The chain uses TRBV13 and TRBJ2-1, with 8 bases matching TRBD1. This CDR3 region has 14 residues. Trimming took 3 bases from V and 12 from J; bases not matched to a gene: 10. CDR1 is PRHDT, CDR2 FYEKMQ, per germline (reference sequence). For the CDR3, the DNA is TGTGCCAGCAGCTTTGGACAGGGCTCCGGTGTGCAGTTCTTC. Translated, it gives CASSFGQGSGVQFF.

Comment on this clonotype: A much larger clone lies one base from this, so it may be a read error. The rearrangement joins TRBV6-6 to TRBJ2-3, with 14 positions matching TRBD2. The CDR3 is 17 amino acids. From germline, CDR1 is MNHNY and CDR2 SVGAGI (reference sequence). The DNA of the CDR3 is TGTGCCAGCAGTTACGGGACTAGCGGGAGTAGCACAGATACGCAGAATTTT. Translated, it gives CASSYGTSGSSTDTQNF.

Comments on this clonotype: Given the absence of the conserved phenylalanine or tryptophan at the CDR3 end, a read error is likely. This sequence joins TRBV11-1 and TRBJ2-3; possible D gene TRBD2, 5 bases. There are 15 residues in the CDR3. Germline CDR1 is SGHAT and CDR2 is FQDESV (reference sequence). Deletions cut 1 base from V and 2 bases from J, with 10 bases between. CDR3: CASSLVGGPTDTQYY. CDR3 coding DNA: TGTGCCAGCAGCTTAGTCGGCGGGCCCACAGATACGCAGTATTAT.

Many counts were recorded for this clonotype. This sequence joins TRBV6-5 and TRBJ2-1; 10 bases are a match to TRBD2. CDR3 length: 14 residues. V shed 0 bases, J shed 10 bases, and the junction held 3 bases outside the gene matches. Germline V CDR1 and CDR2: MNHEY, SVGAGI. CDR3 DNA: TGTGCCAGCAGTTACTCGCTAGCGGGAGAAGAGCAGTTCTTC. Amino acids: CASSYSLAGEEQFF.

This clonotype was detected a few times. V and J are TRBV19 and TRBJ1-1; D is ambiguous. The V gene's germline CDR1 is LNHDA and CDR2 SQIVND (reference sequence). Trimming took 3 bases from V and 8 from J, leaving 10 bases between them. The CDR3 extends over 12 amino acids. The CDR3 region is CASSIGQTEAFF. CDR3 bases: TGTGCCAGTAGTATCGGGCAAACCGAAGCTTTCTTT.

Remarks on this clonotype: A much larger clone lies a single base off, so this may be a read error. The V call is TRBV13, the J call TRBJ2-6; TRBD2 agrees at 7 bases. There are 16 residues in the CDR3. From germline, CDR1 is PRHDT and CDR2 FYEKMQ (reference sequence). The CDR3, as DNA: TGTACCAGCAGCGGGATACTAGCGTCTGGGGCCAACGTCCTGACTTTC. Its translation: CTSSGILASGANVLTF.